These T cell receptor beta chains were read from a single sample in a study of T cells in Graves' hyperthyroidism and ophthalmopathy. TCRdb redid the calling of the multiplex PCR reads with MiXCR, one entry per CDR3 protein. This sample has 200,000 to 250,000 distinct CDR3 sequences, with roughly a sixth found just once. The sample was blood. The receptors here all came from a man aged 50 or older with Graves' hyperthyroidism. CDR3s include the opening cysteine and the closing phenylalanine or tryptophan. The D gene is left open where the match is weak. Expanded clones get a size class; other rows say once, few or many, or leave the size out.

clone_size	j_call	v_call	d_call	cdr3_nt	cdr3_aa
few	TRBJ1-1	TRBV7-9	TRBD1	TGTGCCAGCAGCCTGCGACAGGGACCTCCAGGAACTGAAGCTTTCTTT	CASSLRQGPPGTEAFF
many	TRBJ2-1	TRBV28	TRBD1	TGTGCCAGCAGTCTGGACAGGCCGGTTTACAATGAGCAGTTCTTC	CASSLDRPVYNEQFF
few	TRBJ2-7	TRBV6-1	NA	TGTGCCAGCACAGGGAACAGGAAATACGAGCAGTACTTC	CASTGNRKYEQYF
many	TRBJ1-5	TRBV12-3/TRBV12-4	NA	TGTGCCAGTAAATCGCGGGGGAGACGGTACCAGCCCCAGCATTTT	CASKSRGRRYQPQHF
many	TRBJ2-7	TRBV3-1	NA	TGTGCCAGCAGCCAAGCGGGGGTGACGGACTACGAGCAGTACTTC	CASSQAGVTDYEQYF
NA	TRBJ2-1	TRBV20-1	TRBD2	TGCAGTGCTAGTCCTAGCGGGTTGTTTAGTGAGCAGTTCTTC	CSASPSGLFSEQFF
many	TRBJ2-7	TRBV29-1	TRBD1	TGCAGCGTTGGGACAGGGTTCCACGAGCAGTACTTC	CSVGTGFHEQYF
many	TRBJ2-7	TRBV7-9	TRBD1	TGTGCCAGCAGCTCAGGTGGACAGGCGAGCTACGAGCAGTACTTC	CASSSGGQASYEQYF
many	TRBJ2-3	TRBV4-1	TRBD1	TGCGCCAGCAGCCAAGATCCCCCGAGACAGGGTGGGGGTGCAGATACGCAGTATTTT	CASSQDPPRQGGGADTQYF
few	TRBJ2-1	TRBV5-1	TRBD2	TGCGCCAGCAGCTTGGGGGGACTAGCGGGAGGAGGTGAGCAGTTCTTC	CASSLGGLAGGGEQFF
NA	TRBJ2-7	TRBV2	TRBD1	TGTGCCAGCAGTAGGACCGGGACAGGCGACTACGAGCAGTACTTC	CASSRTGTGDYEQYF